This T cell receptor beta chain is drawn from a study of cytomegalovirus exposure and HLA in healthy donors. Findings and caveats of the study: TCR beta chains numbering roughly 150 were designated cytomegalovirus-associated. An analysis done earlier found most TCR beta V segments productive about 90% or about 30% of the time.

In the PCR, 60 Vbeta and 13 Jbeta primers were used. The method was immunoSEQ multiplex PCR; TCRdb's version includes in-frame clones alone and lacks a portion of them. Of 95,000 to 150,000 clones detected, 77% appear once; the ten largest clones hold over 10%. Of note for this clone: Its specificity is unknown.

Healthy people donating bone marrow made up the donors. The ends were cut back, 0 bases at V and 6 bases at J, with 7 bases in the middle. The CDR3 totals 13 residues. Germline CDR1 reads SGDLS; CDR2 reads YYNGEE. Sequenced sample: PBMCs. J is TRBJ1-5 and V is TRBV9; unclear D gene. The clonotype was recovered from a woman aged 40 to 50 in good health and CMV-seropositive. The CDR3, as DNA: TGTGCCAGCAGCGTAGCGGAGAGTCAGCCCCAGCATTTT. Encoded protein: CASSVAESQPQHF.